Below are 7 T cell receptor beta chains sequenced from a single sample in a study of cytomegalovirus exposure and HLA in healthy donors. Using immunoSEQ multiplex PCR, the repertoire was profiled, and TCRdb retains in-frame clones only, with some absent. Among 76,000 or so clones listed, 94% were seen once. The sequenced material came from PBMCs. The receptors were sampled from a woman aged 18-29 years in good health and CMV-seropositive.

The chain combines TRBV9 with TRBJ2-5; 10 nucleotides match TRBD1. V shed 0 bases, J shed 4 bases, and the junction held 6 bases outside the gene matches. The CDR3 is 16 residues long. Germline CDR1 is SGDLS and CDR2 is YYNGEE. The CDR3 loop reads CASSVVLTGGTETQYF. CDR3 nucleotides: TGTGCCAGCAGCGTAGTATTGACAGGGGGCACAGAGACCCAGTACTTC.

The rearrangement uses TRBV4-3 and TRBJ1-2; D remains ambiguous. The CDR3 has 11 amino acids. V was clipped by 0 bases and J by 11 bases, with 7 bases between them. The germline V gene encodes CDR1 LGHNA and CDR2 YSLEER. CDR3 DNA: TGCGCCAGCAGCCAAGACCGGAGGTACACCTTC. Translation gives CASSQDRRYTF.

This chain joins TRBV15 and TRBJ1-1; 11 bases are shared with TRBD1. CDR3 size: 16 residues. Germline CDR1 is LNHNV and CDR2 is YYDKDF (reference sequence). V dropped 3 bases and J dropped 4; count of bases not matched to a gene: 7. CDR3 sequence: CATSSTPGQGGTEAFF. For the CDR3, the DNA is TGTGCCACCAGCAGTACCCCGGGACAGGGGGGCACTGAAGCTTTCTTT.

This clone was seen a single time. The chain couples TRBV9 to TRBJ2-7, with 9 positions matching TRBD2. V trimming: 0 bases; J trimming: 5 bases; junction bases outside the gene matches: 6. Germline CDR1 is SGDLS and CDR2 is YYNGEE. The CDR3 runs 15 residues. The DNA of the CDR3 is TGTGCCAGCAGCGTAGGATCCGGACTAGCGAACGAGCAGTACTTC. This sequence encodes CASSVGSGLANEQYF.

V usage is TRBV28 and J usage is TRBJ2-7; D may be TRBD1 (6 bases). The germline V gene encodes CDR1 MDHEN and CDR2 SYDVKM. The ends were cut back, 5 bases at V and 0 bases at J, with 14 bases in the middle. CDR3 length: 15 residues. The CDR3 sequence: CASSPLDRRSYEQYF. In nucleotides, the CDR3 is TGTGCCAGCAGTCCACTGGACAGACGCTCCTACGAGCAGTACTTC.

This sequence joins TRBV5-5 and TRBJ2-1, with D possibly matching TRBD2 (7 bases). Looked up from germline, CDR1 is SGHKS and CDR2 is YYEKEE (reference sequence). CDR3 length: 14 amino acids. V shed 7 bases and J shed 2 bases, with 13 bases lying between them. CDR3 sequence: CASGGGTPYNEQFF. CDR3 coding DNA: TGTGCCAGCGGGGGGGGCACCCCCTACAATGAGCAGTTCTTC. Looking up the rest from reference TRBV5-5 and TRBJ2-1 gives the full variable domain: DAGVTQSPTHLIKTRGQQVTLRCSPISGHKSVSWYQQVLGQGPQFIFQYYEKEERGRGNFPDRFSARQFPNYSSELNVNALLLGDSALYLCASGGGTPYNEQFFGPGTRLTVL.

V usage is TRBV4-3 and J usage is TRBJ1-1, with 7 bases lining up with TRBD1. Trimming at V came to 3 bases and at J to 3 bases, leaving 13 bases not matched to a gene. Per the germline V gene, CDR1 is LGHNA and CDR2 is YSLEER. This CDR3 has 17 amino acids. The CDR3 sequence: CASSHAPPRGLDTEAFF. The CDR3 nucleotides read TGCGCCAGCAGCCATGCACCCCCAAGGGGGCTGGACACTGAAGCTTTCTTT.